This section outlines one T cell receptor beta chain sequence together with its context. Its specificity is unknown. This CDR3 contains 15 residues. Trimming cost V 5 bases and J 8 bases; bases outside gene matches: 8. Germline lookup yields CDR1 LNHNV and CDR2 YYDKDF (reference sequence). This record comes from a study of cytomegalovirus exposure and HLA in healthy donors. Study-wide points: As was reported, the HLA-A and HLA-B alleles of most subjects were accurately predicted from TCR beta sequences. According to the study, around 160 TCR beta chains were cytomegalovirus-associated.

The study ran its PCR with 60 Vbeta and 13 Jbeta primers. Clones were read by immunoSEQ multiplex PCR, and TCRdb kept only the in-frame ones, dropping some. The sample table sets out 120,000 or so clones. Donors counted as nominally healthy when sampled, yet unrecorded immune exposures were likely. The clonotype originates from a man aged 18-30 years in good health and CMV-seronegative. The chain carries TRBV15 and TRBJ2-4, with 11 bases lining up with TRBD1. Sequencing was carried out using PBMCs. The CDR3 sequence: CATSGRTGGKDIQYF. Written as DNA, the CDR3 is TGTGCCACCAGCGGCCGGACAGGGGGCAAGGACATTCAGTACTTC.